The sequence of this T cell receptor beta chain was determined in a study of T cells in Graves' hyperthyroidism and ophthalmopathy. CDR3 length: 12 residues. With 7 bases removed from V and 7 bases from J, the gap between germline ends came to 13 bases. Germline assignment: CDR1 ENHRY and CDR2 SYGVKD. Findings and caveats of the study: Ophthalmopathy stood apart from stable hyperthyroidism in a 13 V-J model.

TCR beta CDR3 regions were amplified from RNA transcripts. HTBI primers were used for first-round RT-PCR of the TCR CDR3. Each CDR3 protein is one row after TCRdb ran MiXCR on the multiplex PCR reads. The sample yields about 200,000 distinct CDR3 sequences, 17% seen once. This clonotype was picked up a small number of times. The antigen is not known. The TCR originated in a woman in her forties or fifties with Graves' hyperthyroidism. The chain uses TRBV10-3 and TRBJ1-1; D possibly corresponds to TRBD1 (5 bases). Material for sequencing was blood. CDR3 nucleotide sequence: TGTGCCATCAACGGGGGAATGAGTGAAGCTTTCTTT. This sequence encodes CAINGGMSEAFF.